The present TCR beta chain was sequenced within a study of shared clonotypes between healthy human individuals. Study conclusions and caveats: An expected dependence of interdonor clonotype sharing on sequencing depth was noted. Richness estimates generally favored naive over memory subsets. All-four-donor shared clonotypes had higher generation probabilities than non-shared clonotypes did.

This CDR3 is built from 14 residues. The ends were cut back, 6 bases at V and 0 bases at J, with 11 bases in the middle. Germline V CDR1 and CDR2: MNHEY, SVGAGI. Points on this clone: Its antigen is as yet unknown.

Some clones are missing from TCRdb's copy, which holds only in-frame ones; the method was immunoSEQ multiplex PCR. The profile shows a few million clones, approximately 93% of them singletons. The origin of this receptor is a man between 18 and 29 years old in good health. Some clones in this sample may be carry-over from other donors' samples. The sample comprised naive CD4+ T cells from PBMCs. Stated subset: CD45RA+ positively selected. This chain joins TRBV6-5 and TRBJ2-5, with a weak D call TRBD2 (5 bases). CDR3 DNA sequence: TGTGCCAGCAGGAACGGACTGTACCAAGAGACCCAGTACTTC. Its protein product is CASRNGLYQETQYF.